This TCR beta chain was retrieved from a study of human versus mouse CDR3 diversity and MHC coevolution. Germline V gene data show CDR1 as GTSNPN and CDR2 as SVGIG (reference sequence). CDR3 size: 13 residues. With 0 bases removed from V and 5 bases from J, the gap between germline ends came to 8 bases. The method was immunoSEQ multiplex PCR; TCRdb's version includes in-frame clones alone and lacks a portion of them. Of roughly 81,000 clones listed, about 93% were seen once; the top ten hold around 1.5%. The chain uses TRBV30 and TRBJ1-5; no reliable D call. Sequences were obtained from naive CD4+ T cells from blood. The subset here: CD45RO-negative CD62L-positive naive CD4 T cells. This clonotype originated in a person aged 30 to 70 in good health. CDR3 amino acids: CAWSVQIYQPQHF. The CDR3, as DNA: TGTGCCTGGAGTGTTCAGATTTATCAGCCCCAGCATTTT.